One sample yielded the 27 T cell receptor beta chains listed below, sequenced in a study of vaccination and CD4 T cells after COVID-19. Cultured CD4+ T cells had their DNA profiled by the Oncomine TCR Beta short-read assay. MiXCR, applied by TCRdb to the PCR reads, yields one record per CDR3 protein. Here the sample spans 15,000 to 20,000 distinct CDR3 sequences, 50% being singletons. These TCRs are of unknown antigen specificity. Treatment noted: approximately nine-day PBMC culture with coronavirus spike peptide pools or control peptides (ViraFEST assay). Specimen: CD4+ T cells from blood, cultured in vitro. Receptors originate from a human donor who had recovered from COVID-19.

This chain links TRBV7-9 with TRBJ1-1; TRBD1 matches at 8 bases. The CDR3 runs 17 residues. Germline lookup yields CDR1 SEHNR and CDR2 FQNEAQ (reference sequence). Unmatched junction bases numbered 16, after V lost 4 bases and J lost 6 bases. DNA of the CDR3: TGTGCCAGCAGCTCCAACCCCGGACAGGGATTCGGCCCTGAAGCTTTCTTT. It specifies CASSSNPGQGFGPEAFF.

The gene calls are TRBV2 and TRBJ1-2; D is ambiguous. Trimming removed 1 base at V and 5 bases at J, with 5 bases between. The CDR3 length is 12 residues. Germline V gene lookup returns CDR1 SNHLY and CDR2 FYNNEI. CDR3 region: CASSEDRYGYTF. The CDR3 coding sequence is TGTGCCAGCAGTGAAGACCGTTATGGCTACACCTTC.

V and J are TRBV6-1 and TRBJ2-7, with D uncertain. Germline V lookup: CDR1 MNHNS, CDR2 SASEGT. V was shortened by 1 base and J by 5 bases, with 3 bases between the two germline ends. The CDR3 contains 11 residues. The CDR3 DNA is TGTGCCAGCAGTGAAGTGAACGAGCAGTACTTC. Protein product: CASSEVNEQYF.

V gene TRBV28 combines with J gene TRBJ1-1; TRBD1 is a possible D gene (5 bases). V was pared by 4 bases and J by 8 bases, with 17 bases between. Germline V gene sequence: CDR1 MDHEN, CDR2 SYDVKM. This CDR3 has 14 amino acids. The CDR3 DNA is TGTGCCAGCAGTTCACACTACAGGAATTTAGAAGCTTTCTTT. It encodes CASSSHYRNLEAFF.

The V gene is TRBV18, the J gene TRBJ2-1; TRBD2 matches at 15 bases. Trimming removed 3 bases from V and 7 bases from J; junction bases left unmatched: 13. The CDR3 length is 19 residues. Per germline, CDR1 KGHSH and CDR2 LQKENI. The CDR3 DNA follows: TGTGCCAGCTCACCGCTACATCTAGCCGGGACTAGCGGGAGGAATGAGCAGTTCTTC. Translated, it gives CASSPLHLAGTSGRNEQFF.

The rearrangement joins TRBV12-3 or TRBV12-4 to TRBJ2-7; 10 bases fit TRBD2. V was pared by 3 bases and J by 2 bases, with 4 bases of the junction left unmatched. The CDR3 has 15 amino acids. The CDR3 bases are TGTGCCAGCAGTTTCCTAGCGGGAGTTACCTACGAGCAGTACTTC. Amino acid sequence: CASSFLAGVTYEQYF.

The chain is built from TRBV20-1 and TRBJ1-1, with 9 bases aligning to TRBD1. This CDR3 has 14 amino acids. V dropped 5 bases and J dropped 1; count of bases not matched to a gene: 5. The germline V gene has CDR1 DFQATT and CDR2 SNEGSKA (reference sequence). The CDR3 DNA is TGCAGTGCTCAGGACAGGGGATCGAACACTGAAGCTTTCTTT. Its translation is CSAQDRGSNTEAFF.

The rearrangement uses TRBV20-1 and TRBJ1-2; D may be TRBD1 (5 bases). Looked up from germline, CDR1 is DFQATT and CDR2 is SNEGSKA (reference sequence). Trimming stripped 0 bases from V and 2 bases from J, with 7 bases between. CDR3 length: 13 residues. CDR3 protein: CSARDRQNYGYTF. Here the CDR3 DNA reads TGCAGTGCTAGAGATCGACAGAACTATGGCTACACCTTC.

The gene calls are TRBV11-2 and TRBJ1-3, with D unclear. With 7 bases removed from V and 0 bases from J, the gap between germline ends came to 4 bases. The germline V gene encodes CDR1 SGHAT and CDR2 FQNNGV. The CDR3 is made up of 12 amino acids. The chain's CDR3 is CASTGSGNTIYF. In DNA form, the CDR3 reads TGTGCCAGCACTGGCTCTGGAAACACCATATATTTT. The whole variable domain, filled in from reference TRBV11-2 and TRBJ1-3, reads EAGVAQSPRYKIIEKRQSVAFWCNPISGHATLYWYQQILGQGPKLLIQFQNNGVVDDSQLPKDRFSAERLKGVDSTLKIQPAKLEDSAVYLCASTGSGNTIYFGEGSWLTVV.

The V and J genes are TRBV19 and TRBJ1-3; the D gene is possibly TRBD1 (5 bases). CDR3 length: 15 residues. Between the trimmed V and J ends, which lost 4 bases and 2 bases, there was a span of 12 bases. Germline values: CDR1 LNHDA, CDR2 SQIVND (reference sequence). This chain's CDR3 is CASSRRGNPGNTIYF. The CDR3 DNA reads TGTGCCAGTAGTAGGCGGGGGAACCCTGGAAACACCATATATTTT.

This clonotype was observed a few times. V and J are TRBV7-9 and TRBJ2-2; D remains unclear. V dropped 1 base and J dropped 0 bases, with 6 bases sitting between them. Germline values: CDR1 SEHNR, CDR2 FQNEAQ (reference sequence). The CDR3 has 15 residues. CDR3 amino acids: CASSLGAANTGELFF. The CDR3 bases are TGTGCCAGCAGCTTAGGGGCGGCGAACACCGGGGAGCTGTTTTTT.

This CDR3 is CASRLSGTGITSPLHF. CDR3 in DNA: TGTGCCAGCAGGCTAAGCGGGACAGGAATCACTTCACCCCTCCACTTT. V gene TRBV5-8 combines with J gene TRBJ1-6, with 8 bases fitting TRBD1. CDR1 and CDR2 (germline): SGHTS, YDEGEE. Unmatched junction bases numbered 13, after V lost 5 bases and J lost 9 bases. The CDR3 totals 16 residues.

CDR3 in amino acids: CASSEVYSGANVLTF. The CDR3 nucleotides are TGTGCCAGCAGCGAAGTCTACTCTGGGGCCAACGTCCTGACTTTC. V usage is TRBV7-2 and J usage is TRBJ2-6; no reliable D call. The CDR3 has 15 amino acids. Germline loops: CDR1 SGHTA, CDR2 FQGNSA. The germline V and J ends were trimmed by 5 bases and 0 bases, with 8 bases remaining between them.

CDR3 residues: CASAWGGQARNEQFF. In DNA, the CDR3 is TGTGCCAGCGCTTGGGGAGGCCAGGCGCGCAATGAGCAGTTCTTC. The chain couples TRBV2 to TRBJ2-1, with a weak D call TRBD2 (6 bases). Trimming took off 8 bases at V and 6 bases at J, with 20 bases between the two ends. CDR3 size: 15 residues. The germline V gene has CDR1 SNHLY and CDR2 FYNNEI.

CDR3 sequence (DNA): TGTGCCAGTCTCGACAGGATGGAAAACACCATATATTTT. It yields the protein CASLDRMENTIYF. The chain uses TRBV19 and TRBJ1-3; D is possibly TRBD1 (6 bases). CDR1 and CDR2 from the germline V gene are LNHDA and SQIVND (reference sequence). V was clipped by 8 bases and J by 6 bases, with 14 bases between them. CDR3 length: 13 amino acids.

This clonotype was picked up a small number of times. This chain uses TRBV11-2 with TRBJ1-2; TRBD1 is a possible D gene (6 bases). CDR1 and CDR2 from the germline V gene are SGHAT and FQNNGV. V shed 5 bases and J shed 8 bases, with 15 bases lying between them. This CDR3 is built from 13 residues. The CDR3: CASSTDRTRGYTF. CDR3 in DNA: TGTGCCAGCAGCACAGACAGGACCCGGGGCTACACCTTC.

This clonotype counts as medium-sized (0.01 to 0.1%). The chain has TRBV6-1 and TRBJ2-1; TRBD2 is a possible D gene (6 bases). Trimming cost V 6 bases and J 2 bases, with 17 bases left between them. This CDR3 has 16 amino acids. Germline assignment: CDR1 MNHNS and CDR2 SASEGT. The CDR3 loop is CASRVSGNGPYNEQFF. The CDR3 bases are TGTGCCAGCAGAGTTAGCGGAAACGGCCCCTACAATGAGCAGTTCTTC.

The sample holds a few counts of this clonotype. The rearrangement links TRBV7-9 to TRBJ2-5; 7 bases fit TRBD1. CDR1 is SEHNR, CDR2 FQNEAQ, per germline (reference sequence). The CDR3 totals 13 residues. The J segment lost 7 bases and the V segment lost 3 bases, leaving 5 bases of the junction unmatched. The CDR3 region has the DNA TGTGCCAGCAGCTTTACAGGGGTGGGGACCCAGTACTTC. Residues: CASSFTGVGTQYF.

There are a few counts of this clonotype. This CDR3 reads CATSDPRQYSNQPQHF. The CDR3 DNA sequence: TGTGCCACCAGTGACCCACGGCAGTATAGCAATCAGCCCCAGCATTTT. The V gene is TRBV24-1, the J gene TRBJ1-5; D is undetermined. V was clipped by 4 bases and J by 0 bases, with 12 bases between them. The CDR3 is 16 residues long. The V gene's germline CDR1 is KGHDR and CDR2 SFDVKD.

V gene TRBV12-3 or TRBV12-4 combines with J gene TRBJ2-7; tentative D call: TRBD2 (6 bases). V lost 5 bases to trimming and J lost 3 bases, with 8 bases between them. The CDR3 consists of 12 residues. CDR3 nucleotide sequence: TGTGCCAGCAGTGGGACTTACTACGAGCAGTACTTC. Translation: CASSGTYYEQYF.

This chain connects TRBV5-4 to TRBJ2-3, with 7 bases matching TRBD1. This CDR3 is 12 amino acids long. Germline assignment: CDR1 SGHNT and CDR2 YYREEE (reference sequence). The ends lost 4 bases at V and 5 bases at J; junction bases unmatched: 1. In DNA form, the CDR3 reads TGTGCCAGCAGCGCAGGGGGAGATACGCAGTATTTT. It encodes CASSAGGDTQYF.

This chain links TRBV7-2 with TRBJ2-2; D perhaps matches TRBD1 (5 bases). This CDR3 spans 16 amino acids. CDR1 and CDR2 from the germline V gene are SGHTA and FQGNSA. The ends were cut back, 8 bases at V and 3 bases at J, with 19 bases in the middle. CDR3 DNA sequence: TGTGCCAGCTCCGTGAGTTGGGGCCGGGACACCGGGGAGCTGTTTTTT. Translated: CASSVSWGRDTGELFF.

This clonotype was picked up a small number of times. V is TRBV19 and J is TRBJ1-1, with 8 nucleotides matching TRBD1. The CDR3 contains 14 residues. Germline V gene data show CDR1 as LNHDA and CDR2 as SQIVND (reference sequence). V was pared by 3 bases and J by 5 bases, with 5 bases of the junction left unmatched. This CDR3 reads CASSIQGARTEAFF. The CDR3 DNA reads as TGTGCCAGTAGTATTCAGGGGGCGCGGACTGAAGCTTTCTTT.

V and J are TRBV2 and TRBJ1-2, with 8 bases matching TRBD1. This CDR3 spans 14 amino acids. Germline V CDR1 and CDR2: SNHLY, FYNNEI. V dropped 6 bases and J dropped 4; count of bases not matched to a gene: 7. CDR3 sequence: CASSQQGDGYGYTF. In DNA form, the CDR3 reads TGTGCCAGCAGCCAACAGGGGGATGGCTATGGCTACACCTTC.

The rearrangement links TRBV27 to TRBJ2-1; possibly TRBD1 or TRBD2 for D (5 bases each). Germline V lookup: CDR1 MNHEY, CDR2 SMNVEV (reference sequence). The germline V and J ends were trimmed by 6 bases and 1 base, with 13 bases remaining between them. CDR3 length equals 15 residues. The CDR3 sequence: CASRAGTASYNEQFF. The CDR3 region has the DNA TGTGCCAGCAGGGCCGGGACGGCTTCCTACAATGAGCAGTTCTTC.

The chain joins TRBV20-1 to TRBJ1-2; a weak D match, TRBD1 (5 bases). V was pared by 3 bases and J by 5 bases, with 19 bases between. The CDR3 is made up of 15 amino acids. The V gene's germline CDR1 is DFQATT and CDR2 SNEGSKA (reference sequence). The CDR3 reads CSARVQGTMGYGYTF. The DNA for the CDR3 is TGCAGTGCTAGGGTCCAGGGCACAATGGGGTATGGCTACACCTTC.

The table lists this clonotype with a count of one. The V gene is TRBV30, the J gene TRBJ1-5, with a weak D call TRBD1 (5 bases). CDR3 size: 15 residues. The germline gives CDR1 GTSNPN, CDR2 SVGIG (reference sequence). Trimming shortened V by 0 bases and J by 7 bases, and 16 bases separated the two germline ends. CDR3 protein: CAWSVRGTRAQPQHF. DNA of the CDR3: TGTGCCTGGAGTGTACGGGGGACGCGGGCACAGCCCCAGCATTTT.